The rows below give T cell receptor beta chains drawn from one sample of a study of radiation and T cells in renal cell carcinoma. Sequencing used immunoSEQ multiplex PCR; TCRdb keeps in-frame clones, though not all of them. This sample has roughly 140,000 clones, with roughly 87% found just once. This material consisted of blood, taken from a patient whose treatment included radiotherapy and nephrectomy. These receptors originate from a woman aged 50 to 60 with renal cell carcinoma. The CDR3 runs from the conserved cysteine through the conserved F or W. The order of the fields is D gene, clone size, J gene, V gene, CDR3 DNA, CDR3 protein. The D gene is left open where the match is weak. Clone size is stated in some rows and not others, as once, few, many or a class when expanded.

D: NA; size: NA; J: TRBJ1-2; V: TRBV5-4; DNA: TGTGCCAGCAGCTTGGATTCAGACGGGGACTATGGCTACACCTTC; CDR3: CASSLDSDGDYGYTF
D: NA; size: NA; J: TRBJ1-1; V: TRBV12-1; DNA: TGTGCCAGCAGCTCGGACAGGGGCAAGCCTGAAGCTTTCTTT; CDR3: CASSSDRGKPEAFF
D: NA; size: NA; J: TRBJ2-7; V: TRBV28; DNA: TGTGCCAGCAGTCGTCTGTTAAGGGGCGCGAACGAGCAGTACTTC; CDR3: CASSRLLRGANEQYF
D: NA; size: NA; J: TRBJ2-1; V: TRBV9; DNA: TGTGCCAGCAGCGTCGAGGGGGGGTCCCATGAGCAGTTCTTC; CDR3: CASSVEGGSHEQFF
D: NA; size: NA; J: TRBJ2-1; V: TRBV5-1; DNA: TGCGCCAGCAGCTTTGCGGGACCCTACTCCTACAATGAGCAGTTCTTC; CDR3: CASSFAGPYSYNEQFF
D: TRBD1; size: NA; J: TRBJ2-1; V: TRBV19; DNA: TGTGCCAGTAGTTACCGGGACAGGGAGGTTGAGCAGTTCTTC; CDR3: CASSYRDREVEQFF
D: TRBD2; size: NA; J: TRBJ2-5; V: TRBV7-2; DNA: TGTGCCAGCAGCCCACTCAACGGACTAGGTCAAGAGACCCAGTACTTC; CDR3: CASSPLNGLGQETQYF
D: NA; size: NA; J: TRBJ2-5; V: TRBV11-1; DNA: TGTGCCAGCAATCGGGGGCTACAAGAGACCCAGTACTTC; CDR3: CASNRGLQETQYF
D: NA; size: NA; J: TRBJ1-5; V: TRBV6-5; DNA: TGTGCCAGCAGCTCCGGGACGGGGGGGAATCAGCCCCAGCATTTT; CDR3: CASSSGTGGNQPQHF
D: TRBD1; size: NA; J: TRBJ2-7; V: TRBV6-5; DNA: TGTGCCAGCAGTCCCGGACAGGGGGGGGCCTACGAGCAGTACTTC; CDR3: CASSPGQGGAYEQYF
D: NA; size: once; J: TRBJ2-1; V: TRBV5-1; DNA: TGCGCCAGCAGCTTGGTAGGGGGGGCTGACAATGAGCAGTTCTTC; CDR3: CASSLVGGADNEQFF
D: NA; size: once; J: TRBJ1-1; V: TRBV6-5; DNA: TGTGCCAGCAGAGCGTCCGGTAGCACTGAAGCTTTCTTT; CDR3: CASRASGSTEAFF
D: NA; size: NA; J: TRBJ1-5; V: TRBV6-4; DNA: TGTGCCAGCAGTGAGGGCAGCAACAATCAGCCCCAGCATTTT; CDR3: CASSEGSNNQPQHF
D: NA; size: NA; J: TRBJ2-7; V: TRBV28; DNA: TGTGCCAGCAGTACCCTGAGCTCCTACGAGCAGTACTTC; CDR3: CASSTLSSYEQYF
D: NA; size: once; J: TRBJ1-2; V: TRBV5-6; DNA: TGTGCCAGCAGCTTGGGTCAGGGCTGGATCTATGGCTACACCTTC; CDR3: CASSLGQGWIYGYTF